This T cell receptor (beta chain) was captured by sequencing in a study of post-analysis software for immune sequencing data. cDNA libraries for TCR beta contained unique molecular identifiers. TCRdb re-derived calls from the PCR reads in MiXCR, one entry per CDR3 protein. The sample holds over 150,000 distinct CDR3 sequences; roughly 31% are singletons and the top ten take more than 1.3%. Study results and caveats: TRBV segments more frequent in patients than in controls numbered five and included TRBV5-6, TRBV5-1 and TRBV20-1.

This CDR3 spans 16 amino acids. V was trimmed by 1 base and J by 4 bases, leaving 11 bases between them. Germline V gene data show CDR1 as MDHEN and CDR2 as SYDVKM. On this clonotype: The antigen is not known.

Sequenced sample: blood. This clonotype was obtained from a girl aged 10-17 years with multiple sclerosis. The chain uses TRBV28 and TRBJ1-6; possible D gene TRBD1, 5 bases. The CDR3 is CASSLSRQGYNSPLHF. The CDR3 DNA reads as TGTGCCAGCAGTTTATCACGGCAGGGTTATAATTCACCCCTCCACTTT.